This entry features one T cell receptor (beta chain) sequence. Some clones are missing from TCRdb's copy, which holds only in-frame ones; the method was immunoSEQ multiplex PCR. In the table there are approximately 87,000 clones, 80% to 90% of which are singletons. Trimming removed 5 bases from V and 4 bases from J, with 17 bases in between. Germline CDR1 and CDR2: MGHDK and SYGVNS. This CDR3 contains 16 residues. These data come from a study of blood T cell repertoires in COVID-19. Overall study: Collection of acute and convalescent COVID-19 samples took place in the United States, Italy and Spain. The cDNA or gDNA used as material had been derived from T cells, B-cell-depleted T cells, or PBMCs.

Material: peripheral blood. The chain recombines TRBV25-1 with TRBJ1-4, with D possibly being TRBD1 (5 bases). The receptor was derived from a woman aged 80 or over with acute or convalescent COVID-19. The CDR3 bases are TGTGCCAGCAGTTCCCGGGGGGGACGTCGTAATGAAAAACTGTTTTTT. Translating it yields CASSSRGGRRNEKLFF.